A single sample is the source of the 30 T cell receptor beta chains below, sequenced in a study of T-cell reconstitution after alpha-beta-depleted transplantation in children. Construction of the TCRbeta library involved unique molecular identifiers. TCRdb fed the PCR reads into MiXCR, producing one record per CDR3 protein. The table includes approximately 520,000 distinct CDR3 sequences, about 10% detected once. The sample was PBMCs, mostly from graft donor cells, taken 180 days after TCRalphabeta/CD19-depleted stem cell transplant. All receptors come from a female patient aged 2 to 10 who had a stem cell transplant for aplastic anemia, so the T cells may come from the graft donor.

In its sample, this clonotype was seen a few times. This rearrangement joins TRBV12-3 or TRBV12-4 to TRBJ1-5; tentatively, D is TRBD1 (5 bases). The length of the CDR3 is 15 residues. Trimming removed 5 bases at V and 1 base at J, with 12 bases between. This CDR3 reads CASSGSRVSNQPQHF. The DNA for the CDR3 is TGTGCCAGCAGTGGGAGCAGGGTCAGCAATCAGCCCCAGCATTTT.

This clonotype has a count of ten or more. The chain carries TRBV29-1 and TRBJ2-2; maybe TRBD2 (5 bases). The length of the CDR3 is 14 residues. Germline V gives CDR1 SQVTM, CDR2 ANQGSEA. V was clipped by 3 bases and J by 1 base, with 9 bases between them. This CDR3 reads CSVDGVLNTGELFF. The CDR3 nucleotides are TGCAGCGTTGACGGGGTCTTGAACACCGGGGAGCTGTTTTTT.

This clonotype was seen a few times. V gene TRBV6-2 or TRBV6-3 combines with J gene TRBJ2-1; 9 bases map to TRBD2. Trimming took 1 base from V and 5 from J; bases not matched to a gene: 3. Germline V gene sequence: CDR1 MNHEY, CDR2 SVGEGT. This CDR3 has 15 residues. CDR3 sequence: CASSYFGLANNEQFF. Written as DNA, the CDR3 is TGTGCCAGCAGTTACTTCGGACTAGCGAACAATGAGCAGTTCTTC.

The CDR3 region is CASSSGRSWDTEAFF. CDR3 sequence (DNA): TGCGCCAGCAGCTCAGGACGGTCATGGGACACTGAAGCTTTCTTT. J is TRBJ1-1 and V is TRBV5-1; D unresolved. Germline V lookup: CDR1 SGHRS, CDR2 YFSETQ. V lost 3 bases and J 3 bases, leaving 15 bases between the germline ends. The CDR3 has 15 amino acids.

In regard to this clonotype: One junction end does not reproduce the germline sequence, and a read error may be involved. The CDR3 loop reads CSFDGMRGYTF. DNA for the CDR3: TGCAGCTTTGATGGTATGAGAGGCTACACCTTC. This chain links TRBV29-1 with TRBJ1-2; no definite D call. The germline V gene encodes CDR1 SQVTM and CDR2 ANQGSEA. The CDR3 is 11 amino acids.

The CDR3 bases are TGTGCCTGGAGAGGTTGGAGCACAGATACGCAGTATTTT. Translated: CAWRGWSTDTQYF. This chain connects TRBV30 to TRBJ2-3, with no clear D. The CDR3 is 13 residues long. V was cut by 3 bases and J by 0 bases, with 7 bases left in between. Germline CDR1 is GTSNPN and CDR2 is SVGIG (reference sequence).

This rearrangement joins TRBV5-1 to TRBJ2-2; 11 bases are shared with TRBD2. V lost 0 bases and J lost 0; bases outside the gene matches: 7. CDR3 length equals 19 residues. CDR1 is SGHRS, CDR2 YFSETQ, per germline. CDR3 DNA: TGCGCCAGCAGCTTGGTTCTGGGGACTAGCGGCCCGAACACCGGGGAGCTGTTTTTT. Its protein product is CASSLVLGTSGPNTGELFF.

In its sample, this clonotype was seen a few times. This rearrangement joins TRBV30 to TRBJ2-1; D is perhaps TRBD1 or TRBD2 (5 bases each). The length of the CDR3 is 15 residues. The V end lost 1 base, the J end lost 4 bases, and 14 bases lay between the germline ends. CDR1 and CDR2 from the germline V gene are GTSNPN and SVGIG (reference sequence). Here the CDR3 reads CAWSASIGAYNEQFF. As DNA, the CDR3 is TGTGCCTGGAGTGCAAGCATCGGGGCTTACAATGAGCAGTTCTTC.

In this sample, this clonotype turned up many times. The chain employs TRBV12-3 or TRBV12-4 and TRBJ1-2; D ambiguous. Trimming left V 1 base short and J 12 bases short, with 9 bases between. There are 11 residues in the CDR3. CDR3 nucleotides: TGTGCCAGCAGTTTAGGGGGTTTTCACACCTTC. Residues: CASSLGGFHTF.

This clonotype came up a few times. V is TRBV7-2 and J is TRBJ2-5, with D tentatively TRBD1 or TRBD2 (5 bases each). CDR1 is SGHTA, CDR2 FQGNSA, per germline. The germline V and J ends were trimmed by 3 bases and 5 bases, with 22 bases remaining between them. This CDR3 is 17 amino acids long. The CDR3 sequence: CASSFGTGGGVAETQYF. The CDR3 DNA reads as TGTGCCAGCAGCTTTGGAACAGGTGGGGGTGTCGCCGAGACCCAGTACTTC.

In this sample, this clonotype turned up a few times. The V and J genes are TRBV7-9 and TRBJ2-5; no reliable D call. This CDR3 is built from 13 residues. Trimming stripped 7 bases from V and 7 bases from J, with 16 bases between. Per the germline V gene, CDR1 is SEHNR and CDR2 is FQNEAQ (reference sequence). CDR3 amino acids: CASTKELVGTQYF. The CDR3 nucleotides read TGTGCCAGCACGAAGGAGCTAGTCGGGACCCAGTACTTC.

The chain carries TRBV20-1 and TRBJ1-1, with D perhaps TRBD1 (5 bases). The CDR3 is 11 amino acids. Trimming removed 5 bases from V and 2 bases from J, with 6 bases in between. Germline V CDR1 and CDR2: DFQATT, SNEGSKA (reference sequence). CDR3 DNA sequence: TGCAGTGCTCAGGGAAACACTGAAGCTTTCTTT. Protein: CSAQGNTEAFF.

This clonotype was seen a handful of times. The V call is TRBV10-3, the J call TRBJ2-2; D is ambiguous. Germline values: CDR1 ENHRY, CDR2 SYGVKD. V was trimmed by 8 bases and J by 7 bases, leaving 5 bases between them. This CDR3 contains 10 residues. The CDR3 coding sequence is TGTGCCATCTTCGACGGGGAGCTGTTTTTT. Protein product: CAIFDGELFF.

This chain uses TRBV20-1 with TRBJ2-5; TRBD2 might be the D (7 bases). This CDR3 comprises 14 residues. V gave up 7 bases and J gave up 5 bases, with 20 bases separating them. Per germline, CDR1 DFQATT and CDR2 SNEGSKA (reference sequence). The CDR3, as DNA: TGCAGTGGGGGGGCGGGAGCGGGTCGGGAGACCCAGTACTTC. Amino acid sequence: CSGGAGAGRETQYF.

This clonotype was counted at least ten times. The rearrangement joins TRBV2 to TRBJ2-5; D uncertain. The CDR3 runs to 15 residues. CDR1 SNHLY and CDR2 FYNNEI come from the germline V gene. V lost 4 bases and J 0 bases, leaving 12 bases between the germline ends. CDR3 nucleotides: TGTGCCAGCAGTGTTGACTTTCTAGACCAAGAGACCCAGTACTTC. Its protein product is CASSVDFLDQETQYF. Filled out from reference TRBV2 and TRBJ2-5, the complete variable domain reads EPEVTQTPSHQVTQMGQEVILRCVPISNHLYFYWYRQILGQKVEFLVSFYNNEISEKSEIFDDQFSVERPDGSNFTLKIRSTKLEDSAMYFCASSVDFLDQETQYFGPGTRLLVL.

The chain recombines TRBV5-1 with TRBJ2-1, with 8 bases aligning to TRBD1. J lost 3 bases, V lost 4 bases, and 9 bases had no gene match. The CDR3 is made up of 16 amino acids. Germline-derived CDR1 and CDR2 are SGHRS and YFSETQ. The CDR3 is CASSLTRDRLYNEQFF. The CDR3, as DNA: TGCGCCAGCAGCCTTACCCGGGACAGGCTCTACAATGAGCAGTTCTTC.

The chain combines TRBV21-1 with TRBJ2-4; the DNA was not used to check the table's D call, TRBD2. TRBV21-1 is assigned pseudogene status. This CDR3 region has 19 residues. CDR3 coding DNA: TGTGCCAGCAGCCCCCGCTCGGGGACTAGACATGGAGCCAAAAACATTCAGTACTTC. It codes for CASSPRSGTRHGAKNIQYF.

This clonotype occurred many times. The chain couples TRBV9 to TRBJ2-1, with a tentative D call TRBD1 (6 bases). This CDR3 has 16 amino acids. Trimming left V 1 base short and J 2 bases short, with 13 bases between. The germline V gene has CDR1 SGDLS and CDR2 YYNGEE. The CDR3 sequence: CASSVRETGPYNEQFF. The CDR3, as DNA: TGTGCCAGCAGCGTAAGGGAGACAGGACCCTACAATGAGCAGTTCTTC.

The J gene is TRBJ2-5, the V gene TRBV4-2; TRBD2 matches at 9 bases. Germline trimming cut 1 base from V and 1 base from J; bases unmatched to any gene: 4. This CDR3 has 16 amino acids. Germline assignment: CDR1 LGHNA and CDR2 YNFKEQ. CDR3: CASSQAEAGGQETQYF. The CDR3 region has the DNA TGTGCCAGCAGCCAAGCGGAAGCGGGAGGCCAAGAGACCCAGTACTTC.

This clonotype was counted between two and nine times. The CDR3 spells CSVLGVGEQYF. The DNA for the CDR3 is TGCAGCGTTTTGGGGGTCGGGGAGCAGTACTTC. The chain joins TRBV29-1 to TRBJ2-7, with D possibly being TRBD1 or TRBD2 (5 bases each). The CDR3 spans 11 residues. V was shortened by 5 bases and J by 7 bases, with 12 bases between the two germline ends. Per germline, CDR1 SQVTM and CDR2 ANQGSEA.

This clonotype has more than one count but fewer than ten. This chain uses TRBV28 with TRBJ2-4; possibly TRBD1 for D (5 bases). The V end lost 3 bases, the J end lost 7 bases, and 10 bases lay between the germline ends. The CDR3 totals 13 residues. Germline V gene data show CDR1 as MDHEN and CDR2 as SYDVKM. CDR3 residues: CASSFLDTNIQYF. DNA for the CDR3: TGTGCCAGCAGTTTCCTGGACACGAACATTCAGTACTTC.

This clonotype appeared a few times. The chain recombines TRBV3-1 with TRBJ2-5; D may be TRBD2 (5 bases). Trimming pared 1 base from V and 4 bases from J, leaving 22 bases between. Germline V gene sequence: CDR1 LGHDT, CDR2 YNNKEL (reference sequence). The CDR3 is made up of 18 amino acids. The CDR3 DNA is TGTGCCAGCAGCCAAGCCCCTCCTTCTGAGGGTAACGGAGAGACCCAGTACTTC. It encodes CASSQAPPSEGNGETQYF.

V is TRBV3-1 and J is TRBJ1-4; a possible D gene is TRBD1 (6 bases). V was trimmed by 1 base and J by 2 bases, leaving 14 bases between them. CDR3 length equals 17 residues. Germline V lookup: CDR1 LGHDT, CDR2 YNNKEL (reference sequence). The CDR3 bases are TGTGCCAGCAGCCAAGTCCGGGGGGCGAGGACTAATGAAAAACTGTTTTTT. Amino acid sequence: CASSQVRGARTNEKLFF.

The V call is TRBV27, the J call TRBJ2-7, with no clear D. V was clipped by 6 bases and J by 5 bases, with 11 bases between them. The CDR3 loop spans 12 amino acids. Germline assignment: CDR1 MNHEY and CDR2 SMNVEV (reference sequence). DNA for the CDR3: TGTGCCAGCAGGGGTTTCGTCCACGAGCAGTACTTC. Its translation: CASRGFVHEQYF.

This rearrangement joins TRBV7-2 to TRBJ2-4, with D possibly TRBD1 on 5 matching bases. Germline lookup yields CDR1 SGHTA and CDR2 FQGNSA. V dropped 2 bases and J dropped 3 bases, with 14 bases sitting between them. The CDR3 has 16 residues. Here the CDR3 reads CASSLPAGLGKNIQYF. Here the CDR3 DNA reads TGTGCCAGCAGCTTACCAGCAGGGCTTGGCAAAAACATTCAGTACTTC.

This clonotype was detected a few times. The chain employs TRBV7-9 and TRBJ1-2; possibly TRBD1 for D (6 bases). Trimming removed 7 bases from V and 3 bases from J, with 15 bases in between. The CDR3 totals 14 residues. Germline assignment: CDR1 SEHNR and CDR2 FQNEAQ (reference sequence). CDR3 sequence: CASTWLHRDYGYTF. The CDR3 nucleotides are TGTGCCAGCACCTGGCTTCACAGGGACTATGGCTACACCTTC. The full variable domain, rest sourced from reference TRBV7-9 and TRBJ1-2, is DTGVSQNPRHKITKRGQNVTFRCDPISEHNRLYWYRQTLGQGPEFLTYFQNEAQLEKSRLLSDRFSAERPKGSFSTLEIQRTEQGDSAMYLCASTWLHRDYGYTFGSGTRLTVV.

This clonotype was detected many times. V gene TRBV12-3 or TRBV12-4 combines with J gene TRBJ2-7; 10 nucleotides agree with TRBD1. The CDR3 has 15 residues. V lost 6 bases, J lost 1 base, and 6 bases stayed unmatched. CDR3 residues: CASSTGQGGSYEQYF. CDR3 nucleotides: TGTGCCAGCAGCACTGGACAGGGGGGTTCCTACGAGCAGTACTTC.

This clonotype was seen a handful of times. The CDR3 sequence is CAISESPGATRGGGETQYF. Here the CDR3 DNA reads TGTGCCATCAGTGAGAGCCCCGGAGCCACGCGCGGAGGGGGAGAGACCCAGTACTTC. The chain couples TRBV10-3 to TRBJ2-5; D tentatively fits TRBD1 or TRBD2 (6 bases each). The CDR3 is 19 residues long. Trimming cost V 2 bases and J 4 bases, with 26 bases left between them. Per germline, CDR1 ENHRY and CDR2 SYGVKD.

This clonotype appeared many times. This chain uses TRBV29-1 with TRBJ1-3; tentative D call: TRBD1 (5 bases). The CDR3 length is 15 residues. The V gene's germline CDR1 is SQVTM and CDR2 ANQGSEA. Between the trimmed V and J ends, which lost 2 bases and 0 bases, there was a span of 11 bases. CDR3 nucleotide sequence: TGCAGCGTTGAATTTGACAGACTCTCTGGAAACACCATATATTTT. Its protein product is CSVEFDRLSGNTIYF.

This clonotype appeared a few times. The chain has TRBV5-1 and TRBJ2-1, with D perhaps matching TRBD2 (6 bases). V gave up 2 bases and J gave up 4 bases, with 13 bases separating them. The CDR3 covers 15 residues. Looked up from germline, CDR1 is SGHRS and CDR2 is YFSETQ. Here the CDR3 reads CASSFWDWGYNEQFF. CDR3 bases: TGCGCCAGCAGCTTCTGGGACTGGGGATACAATGAGCAGTTCTTC.